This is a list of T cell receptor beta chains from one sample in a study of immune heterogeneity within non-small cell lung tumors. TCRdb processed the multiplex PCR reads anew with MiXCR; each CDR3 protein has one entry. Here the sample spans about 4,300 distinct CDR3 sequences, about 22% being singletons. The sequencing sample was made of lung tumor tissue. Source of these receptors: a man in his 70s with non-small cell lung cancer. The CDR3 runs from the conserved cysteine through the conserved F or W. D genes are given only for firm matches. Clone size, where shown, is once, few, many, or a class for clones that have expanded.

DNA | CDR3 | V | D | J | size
TGTGCCACCAGGCGACTAGCGGGAGAGGAGGAGACCCAGTACTTC | CATRRLAGEEETQYF | TRBV15 | TRBD2 | TRBJ2-5 | medium-sized
TGTGCCAGCAGTTGGGCAGGGACAGGGGGAATGGACCAGTTCTTC | CASSWAGTGGMDQFF | TRBV27 | TRBD1 | TRBJ2-1 | few
TGTGCCAGCAGTTTCCTCCAGGGAACAGATACGCAGTATTTT | CASSFLQGTDTQYF | TRBV28 | NA | TRBJ2-3 | NA
TGTGCCACCAGTGATTTGCTCGGGGACACCGGGGAGCTGTTTTTT | CATSDLLGDTGELFF | TRBV24-1 | NA | TRBJ2-2 | NA
TGTGCCAGCTCACCAACAGGGACAGGAGATACGCAGTATTTT | CASSPTGTGDTQYF | TRBV18 | TRBD1 | TRBJ2-3 | medium-sized
TGTGCCAGCAGTGAAAGAACAGAGAATTCACCCCTCCACTTT | CASSERTENSPLHF | TRBV6-1 | NA | TRBJ1-6 | medium-sized
TGTGCCAGTAGTACCTTTACAGGGTTTGAAGCTTTCTTT | CASSTFTGFEAFF | TRBV19 | NA | TRBJ1-1 | few
TGTGCCAGCAGTCCCGACGGGACTACTAGCGAGCAGTACTTC | CASSPDGTTSEQYF | TRBV9 | TRBD2 | TRBJ2-7 | medium-sized
TGTGCCAGCAGCTCAATAGCGGGAGTCTACGATCAGTACTTC | CASSSIAGVYDQYF | TRBV7-2 | TRBD2 | TRBJ2-7 | NA
TGCGCCAGCAGTGAGTCGAGAGGTTGGGGGGGCCGCTCCTATAATTCACCCCTCCACTTT | CASSESRGWGGRSYNSPLHF | TRBV10-2 | NA | TRBJ1-6 | medium-sized
TGTGCCAGCAGCTCTACCACTCGGCGAGAGACCCAGTACTTC | CASSSTTRRETQYF | TRBV13 | NA | TRBJ2-5 | NA
TGTGCCTGGATGAGGCCGGGACAGGGGGCGAGGGGCTACACCTTC | CAWMRPGQGARGYTF | TRBV30 | TRBD1 | TRBJ1-2 | medium-sized
TGTGCCAGCAGCCAAGATCTGGGCACCTCCTCCTACGAGCAGTACTTC | CASSQDLGTSSYEQYF | TRBV3-1 | NA | TRBJ2-7 | few
TGCAGTGCCGAGACAGGGGAATTTACCGGGGAGCTGTTTTTT | CSAETGEFTGELFF | TRBV20-1 | TRBD1 | TRBJ2-2 | medium-sized
TGTGCCAGTAGTCCGGGCCGTATTTTTGAAGCTTTCTTT | CASSPGRIFEAFF | TRBV19 | NA | TRBJ1-1 | medium-sized
TGTGCCATCAGTGGGCTTTGGACGTCCACCGGGGAGCTGTTTTTT | CAISGLWTSTGELFF | TRBV10-3 | NA | TRBJ2-2 | medium-sized
TGCAGTGCTAGAGACGGCAGATCCTACGAGCAGTACTTC | CSARDGRSYEQYF | TRBV20-1 | NA | TRBJ2-7 | medium-sized
TGCGCCAGCAGCCAGGCCGGGTGGCAGCGTGCGGGTTGGTGGCCCCAGCATTTT | CASSQAGWQRAGWWPQHF | TRBV4-1 | NA | TRBJ1-5 | medium-sized
TGTGCCAGCAGCTTAGCTGGGGGCCCTTCTGGAAACACCATATATTTT | CASSLAGGPSGNTIYF | TRBV7-6 | NA | TRBJ1-3 | medium-sized
TGTGCCAGCAAACAGGGCTCTGGAAACACCATATATTTT | CASKQGSGNTIYF | TRBV6-1 | NA | TRBJ1-3 | medium-sized
TGCGCCAGTATTCCCTGGAACACTGAAGCTTTCTTT | CASIPWNTEAFF | TRBV10-2 | NA | TRBJ1-1 | NA
TGTGCCAGCAGCTTGGTGGGGACAGGCCTTGGGCAGTACTTC | CASSLVGTGLGQYF | TRBV5-4 | TRBD1 | TRBJ2-7 | NA
TGTGCCAGCAGCGTAGTAGCGAAGGATACGCAGTATTTT | CASSVVAKDTQYF | TRBV9 | NA | TRBJ2-3 | few
TGTGCCTGGAGACCGACGGGTGTTCACTATGGCTACACCTTC | CAWRPTGVHYGYTF | TRBV30 | NA | TRBJ1-2 | medium-sized
TGTGCCAGCAGTGCTCTTGTCACGGGTAGCAATCAGCCCCAGCATTTT | CASSALVTGSNQPQHF | TRBV6-1 | NA | TRBJ1-5 | medium-sized
TGCGCCAGCATAAGTCTAAATGGGCGGGTGCAAACTCAAGAGACCCAGTACTTC | CASISLNGRVQTQETQYF | TRBV5-1 | NA | TRBJ2-5 | few